This T cell receptor beta chain was retrieved from a study of blood T cell repertoires in COVID-19. The study assigned cohorts using participant-reported clinical history. Donors in Cohort 3 counted as recovered after two negative PCRs, clearance, or symptom resolution. The germline V gene encodes CDR1 DFQATT and CDR2 SNEGSKA (reference sequence). CDR3 length: 14 residues. The V gene end was trimmed by 6 bases and the J gene end by 8 bases; junction bases not matched to a gene: 13. Assay used: immunoSEQ multiplex PCR; TCRdb lists only in-frame clones, some missing. Of fewer than 500,000 clones in the sample, roughly 87% are singletons; the top ten hold 0.7%.

This TCR was sampled from a woman under 30 who had recovered from COVID-19. V usage is TRBV20-1 and J usage is TRBJ1-2, with 9 bases aligning to TRBD1. Sequenced: PBMCs or T cells enriched from blood (not recorded which). The CDR3 is CSASSGQGIYGYTF. CDR3 bases: TGCAGTGCGAGTTCGGGACAGGGAATTTACGGCTACACCTTC.